The T cell receptor (beta chain) described here comes from a study of identical twins. The V and J ends lost 4 bases and 4 bases respectively, with 13 bases between them. Germline V gene sequence: CDR1 LNHNV, CDR2 YYDKDF (reference sequence). The CDR3 loop spans 14 amino acids. A universal primer site was incorporated via template switching, and the cDNA contained unique molecular identifiers. TCRdb processed the 5' RACE reads anew with MiXCR; each CDR3 protein has one entry. Among 450,000 or so distinct CDR3 sequences listed, more than 13% were seen once. The sample also formed part of further work on yellow fever vaccine responses in identical twins. That work adds: Twins' vaccine T cell responses were reported to seem partly convergent and partly personalized.

This TCR was recovered from a woman aged 18-29 years in good health. The sequencing sample was made of CD4+ T cells sorted from blood. This chain joins TRBV15 and TRBJ2-5; tentatively, D is TRBD2 (5 bases). The CDR3 sequence is CATSTPGLGETQYF. DNA of the CDR3: TGTGCCACCAGCACTCCGGGGTTGGGAGAGACCCAGTACTTC. The full variable domain, with the rest looked up from reference TRBV15 and TRBJ2-5, is DAMVIQNPRYQVTQFGKPVTLSCSQTLNHNVMYWYQQKSSQAPKLLFHYYDKDFNNEADTPDNFQSRRPNTSFCFLDIRSPGLGDTAMYLCATSTPGLGETQYFGPGTRLLVL.